Below, 29 T cell receptor beta chains from the same sample are listed, as sequenced in a study of T cells in Graves' hyperthyroidism and ophthalmopathy. Researchers took RNA transcripts and amplified the TCR beta CDR3 regions from them. The TCR CDR3 first-round RT-PCR relied on the HTBI primer set. A single record per CDR3 protein comes from TCRdb applying MiXCR to the multiplex PCR reads. Counted here are more than 600,000 distinct CDR3 sequences, about 17% occurring once; the ten biggest clones make up approximately 8.4%. Material: blood. These receptors were taken from a man between 18 and 29 years old with Graves' hyperthyroidism.

The rearrangement joins TRBV27 to TRBJ2-1; 12 positions agree with TRBD2. This CDR3 has 15 residues. After removal of 2 bases from V and 7 bases from J, the junction contained 3 bases not matched to a gene. Germline CDR1 and CDR2: MNHEY and SMNVEV (reference sequence). The CDR3 sequence: CASSLTTSGSNEQFF. CDR3 DNA: TGTGCCAGCAGTTTAACGACTAGCGGGAGTAATGAGCAGTTCTTC.

This clonotype was seen many times. The V and J genes are TRBV2 and TRBJ2-1; 7 bases match TRBD1. CDR1 SNHLY and CDR2 FYNNEI come from the germline V gene. Germline trimming cut 6 bases from V and 3 bases from J; bases unmatched to any gene: 8. CDR3 length: 15 residues. The CDR3 sequence is CASRIGQANYNEQFF. DNA of the CDR3: TGTGCCAGCAGAATTGGACAGGCGAACTACAATGAGCAGTTCTTC. Using reference TRBV2 and TRBJ2-1 for the parts outside the CDR3, the full variable domain is EPEVTQTPSHQVTQMGQEVILRCVPISNHLYFYWYRQILGQKVEFLVSFYNNEISEKSEIFDDQFSVERPDGSNFTLKIRSTKLEDSAMYFCASRIGQANYNEQFFGPGTRLTVL.

The chain uses TRBV29-1 and TRBJ2-1; 10 bases match TRBD2. V lost 4 bases to trimming and J lost 10 bases; unmatched junction nucleotides: 7. This CDR3 is built from 13 residues. The germline V gene has CDR1 SQVTM and CDR2 ANQGSEA. CDR3 region: CSVGLAGVVEQFF. The CDR3 nucleotides are TGCAGCGTTGGTCTAGCGGGAGTGGTAGAGCAGTTCTTC.

This clonotype occurred many times. The rearrangement uses TRBV20-1 and TRBJ2-5; D uncertain. This CDR3 is built from 14 residues. Trimming pared 2 bases from V and 0 bases from J, leaving 10 bases between. Germline lookup yields CDR1 DFQATT and CDR2 SNEGSKA (reference sequence). The CDR3 region has the DNA TGCAGTGCTAGACCCGAAAGACACCAAGAGACCCAGTACTTC. The encoded protein is CSARPERHQETQYF.

This clonotype was seen repeatedly, ten times or more. The V call is TRBV18, the J call TRBJ2-1; TRBD1 might be the D (5 bases). The V gene lost 3 bases and the J gene lost 3 bases, with 12 bases spanning the gap. Germline values: CDR1 KGHSH, CDR2 LQKENI. The CDR3 is 15 residues long. The CDR3, as DNA: TGTGCCAGCTCACCGGGGCCCTCACTCTACAATGAGCAGTTCTTC. This encodes CASSPGPSLYNEQFF.

This clonotype came up many times. This rearrangement joins TRBV20-1 to TRBJ2-4; perhaps TRBD1 as D (6 bases). V was trimmed by 0 bases and J by 0 bases, leaving 9 bases between them. The CDR3 length is 15 residues. Looked up from germline, CDR1 is DFQATT and CDR2 is SNEGSKA (reference sequence). The CDR3 protein is CSARDRTVAKNIQYF. The CDR3 DNA follows: TGCAGTGCTAGAGACCGGACAGTAGCCAAAAACATTCAGTACTTC.

This clonotype was observed a few times. V gene TRBV6-2 or TRBV6-3 combines with J gene TRBJ2-1; a weak D match, TRBD1 (6 bases). V was trimmed by 6 bases and J by 5 bases, leaving 20 bases between them. The CDR3 is made up of 16 amino acids. Germline assignment: CDR1 MNHEY and CDR2 SVGEGT. In DNA form, the CDR3 reads TGTGCCAGCAGCCAGGGGTTTCTTCCAGGGGACAATGAGCAGTTCTTC. Residues: CASSQGFLPGDNEQFF.

This clonotype was recorded many times. The V gene is TRBV11-3, the J gene TRBJ2-1, with TRBD2 matching over 15 bases. The CDR3 is made up of 17 amino acids. Trimming took 5 bases from V and 9 from J; bases not matched to a gene: 11. CDR1 is SGHNT, CDR2 YENEEA, per germline. As DNA, the CDR3 is TGTGCCAGCAGCAGGTGGACTAGCGGGAGGGGGGACGGTGAGCAGTTCTTC. Protein product: CASSRWTSGRGDGEQFF.

This clonotype appeared once. The chain uses TRBV3-1 and TRBJ1-1, with D possibly TRBD1 on 6 matching bases. V lost 2 bases and J lost 1, with 11 bases in between. The CDR3 has 15 amino acids. Germline V gives CDR1 LGHDT, CDR2 YNNKEL (reference sequence). CDR3 bases: TGTGCCAGCAGCCAATGGGGACAAACGAACACTGAAGCTTTCTTT. Its translation: CASSQWGQTNTEAFF.

J is TRBJ2-1 and V is TRBV11-3; 7 bases agree with TRBD2. The CDR3 totals 16 residues. The J segment lost 6 bases and the V segment lost 5 bases, leaving 13 bases of the junction unmatched. Germline V gene sequence: CDR1 SGHNT, CDR2 YENEEA. CDR3: CASSTSALLPINEQFF. For the CDR3, the DNA is TGTGCCAGCAGCACTAGCGCCCTTCTACCCATCAATGAGCAGTTCTTC.

The sample holds a few counts of this clonotype. The chain employs TRBV15 and TRBJ2-1; D is unresolved. V lost 0 bases and J lost 4, with 13 bases in between. The CDR3 length is 16 residues. Germline CDR1 is LNHNV and CDR2 is YYDKDF (reference sequence). CDR3 sequence: CATSRDDRMVYNEQFF. In nucleotides, the CDR3 is TGTGCCACCAGCAGAGATGATAGAATGGTTTACAATGAGCAGTTCTTC.

This clonotype came up many times. This chain links TRBV11-3 with TRBJ1-4; TRBD1 matches at 8 bases. Per germline, CDR1 SGHNT and CDR2 YENEEA. The CDR3 sequence is 13 residues long. With 7 bases clipped from V and 8 bases from J, the junction kept 6 bases outside the gene matches. The CDR3 loop is CASKDRAEEKLFF. CDR3 DNA sequence: TGTGCCAGCAAGGACAGGGCCGAGGAAAAACTGTTTTTT.

The V gene is TRBV2, the J gene TRBJ1-5; no clear D. Looked up from germline, CDR1 is SNHLY and CDR2 is FYNNEI. The CDR3 spans 13 residues. With 8 bases removed from V and 3 bases from J, the gap between germline ends came to 11 bases. The CDR3 here is CASGEYNNQPQHF. As DNA, the CDR3 is TGTGCCAGCGGGGAATACAACAATCAGCCCCAGCATTTT.

V usage is TRBV2 and J usage is TRBJ1-4, with unresolved D. This CDR3 has 16 residues. Germline assignment: CDR1 SNHLY and CDR2 FYNNEI. Trimming pared 1 base from V and 3 bases from J, leaving 12 bases between. The CDR3 bases are TGTGCCAGCAGTGAAGACCAGCGCGCGGCTAATGAAAAACTGTTTTTT. Translated, it gives CASSEDQRAANEKLFF.

This clonotype came up many times. The rearrangement links TRBV20-1 to TRBJ1-1; 7 bases align to TRBD1. V shed 6 bases, J shed 0 bases, and the junction held 7 bases outside the gene matches. This CDR3 comprises 14 residues. Germline V gene lookup returns CDR1 DFQATT and CDR2 SNEGSKA (reference sequence). Written as DNA, the CDR3 is TGCAGTGCCGAGAACAGGGGTCTGAACACTGAAGCTTTCTTT. Translated: CSAENRGLNTEAFF.

This clonotype was seen more than once but under ten times. The chain links TRBV7-2 to TRBJ2-2; D gene uncertain. V lost 5 bases and J 5 bases, leaving 9 bases between the germline ends. Germline V gene sequence: CDR1 SGHTA, CDR2 FQGNSA. This CDR3 is built from 13 residues. For the CDR3, the DNA is TGTGCCAGCAGCCGAATACGAACCGGGGAGCTGTTTTTT. Translating gives CASSRIRTGELFF.

This clonotype has ten or more counts. This sequence joins TRBV12-3 or TRBV12-4 and TRBJ2-3; weak D call: TRBD2 (5 bases). This CDR3 is 15 amino acids long. Trimming took 0 bases from V and 2 from J, leaving 9 bases between them. The CDR3 DNA reads TGTGCCAGCAGTTTAGCTAGCGCGAACACAGATACGCAGTATTTT. It is translated as CASSLASANTDTQYF.

This clonotype was seen at least ten times. The chain is built from TRBV25-1 and TRBJ2-1; the match to TRBD1 covers 8 bases. CDR1 and CDR2 (germline): MGHDK, SYGVNS. J was trimmed by 4 bases and V by 1 base; bases with no gene match: 3. This CDR3 spans 15 amino acids. The CDR3, as DNA: TGTGCCAGCAGTGAATCCGGGACAGGTTACAATGAGCAGTTCTTC. Its translation: CASSESGTGYNEQFF.

The chain employs TRBV12-3 or TRBV12-4 and TRBJ2-2, with D perhaps given as TRBD1 or TRBD2 (5 bases each). The CDR3 totals 13 residues. The ends were cut back, 3 bases at V and 11 bases at J, with 13 bases in the middle. CDR3 sequence reads: CASSFSWDRELFF. DNA of the CDR3: TGTGCCAGCAGTTTTTCCTGGGACCGAGAGCTGTTTTTT.

This chain uses TRBV5-1 with TRBJ2-2; no clear D. V lost 2 bases and J lost 6, with 5 bases in between. The CDR3 contains 12 residues. Germline V gene data show CDR1 as SGHRS and CDR2 as YFSETQ. This CDR3 reads CASSFTAGELFF. CDR3 coding DNA: TGCGCCAGCAGCTTCACGGCCGGGGAGCTGTTTTTT.

This clonotype came up a few times. The chain uses TRBV12-3 or TRBV12-4 and TRBJ1-3; unclear D gene. This CDR3 spans 13 amino acids. Trimming stripped 5 bases from V and 0 bases from J, with 5 bases between. The CDR3: CASSHNSGNTIYF. The DNA of the CDR3 is TGTGCCAGCAGTCATAACTCTGGAAACACCATATATTTT.

This chain joins TRBV12-5 and TRBJ2-2; the D gene is possibly TRBD1 (7 bases). The CDR3 consists of 16 residues. Deletions cut 4 bases from V and 3 bases from J, with 15 bases between. CDR1 is LGHNT and CDR2 is FRNRAP in the germline V gene. Here the CDR3 DNA reads TGTGCTAGTGGTTCCAGCCAGGGGGGAGACACCGGGGAGCTGTTTTTT. This codes for CASGSSQGGDTGELFF.

This clonotype appeared many times. The gene calls are TRBV6-2 or TRBV6-3 and TRBJ2-1; D uncertain. From germline, CDR1 is MNHEY and CDR2 SVGEGT. V gave up 4 bases and J gave up 7 bases, with 11 bases separating them. The CDR3 sequence is 13 residues long. The CDR3 loop reads CASSFHFSNEQFF. CDR3 sequence (DNA): TGTGCCAGCAGTTTCCACTTTTCTAATGAGCAGTTCTTC.

The chain carries TRBV29-1 and TRBJ2-4; D possibly corresponds to TRBD1 (5 bases). Trimming shortened V by 8 bases and J by 0 bases, and 17 bases separated the two germline ends. Germline V lookup: CDR1 SQVTM, CDR2 ANQGSEA. CDR3 length equals 15 residues. The CDR3 is CSPPVRTIAKNIQYF. For the CDR3, the DNA is TGCAGCCCCCCCGTCCGGACAATAGCCAAAAACATTCAGTACTTC.

This clonotype was counted a few times. This chain joins TRBV18 and TRBJ1-2, with TRBD1 as a possible D gene (6 bases). Germline V gene data show CDR1 as KGHSH and CDR2 as LQKENI. Deletions cut 0 bases from V and 8 bases from J, with 16 bases between. The length of the CDR3 is 15 residues. CDR3 bases: TGTGCCAGCTCACCACCGGAGAACAGGGTAGAGGGCTACACCTTC. Translating gives CASSPPENRVEGYTF.

This clonotype was observed a few times. CDR3 sequence (DNA): TGTGCCAGCAGCTTTGCAGGATGGGAGACCCAGTACTTC. It codes for CASSFAGWETQYF. The rearrangement joins TRBV7-2 to TRBJ2-5; no clear D. The CDR3 is 13 residues long. V lost 3 bases to trimming and J lost 5 bases, with 10 bases between them. CDR1 is SGHTA and CDR2 is FQGNSA in the germline V gene.

This clonotype was recorded at least ten times. CDR3 sequence (DNA): TGCAGTGCTAGAGAGGTTAACGAGCAGTACTTC. Its protein is CSAREVNEQYF. The rearrangement joins TRBV20-1 to TRBJ2-7; D uncertain. Germline V CDR1 and CDR2: DFQATT, SNEGSKA (reference sequence). V lost 0 bases, J lost 5 bases, and 5 bases lay in between. This CDR3 region has 11 residues.

The chain has TRBV20-1 and TRBJ1-6; D gene unclear. The CDR3 consists of 14 residues. V was clipped by 3 bases and J by 2 bases, with 8 bases between them. Germline values: CDR1 DFQATT, CDR2 SNEGSKA (reference sequence). Here the CDR3 DNA reads TGCAGTGCTAGGCGGGAACCCTATAATTCACCCCTCCACTTT. This encodes CSARREPYNSPLHF.

CDR3 amino acids: CASTWDRFTGELFF. The CDR3 DNA is TGTGCCAGCACCTGGGACAGATTCACCGGGGAGCTGTTTTTT. The chain couples TRBV12-3 or TRBV12-4 to TRBJ2-2; 7 bases agree with TRBD1. V was clipped by 7 bases and J by 4 bases; unmatched bases: 6. The CDR3 totals 14 residues.